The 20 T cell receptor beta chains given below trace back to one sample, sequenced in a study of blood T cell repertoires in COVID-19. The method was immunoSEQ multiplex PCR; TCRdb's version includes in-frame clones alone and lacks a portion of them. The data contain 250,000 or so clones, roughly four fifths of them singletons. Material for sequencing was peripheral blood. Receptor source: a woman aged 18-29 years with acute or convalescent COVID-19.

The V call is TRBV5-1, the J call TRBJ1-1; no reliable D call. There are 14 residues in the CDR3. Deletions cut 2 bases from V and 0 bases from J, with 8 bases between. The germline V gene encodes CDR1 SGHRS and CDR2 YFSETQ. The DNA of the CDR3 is TGCGCCAGCAGCTTACCCCAGATGAACACTGAAGCTTTCTTT. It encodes CASSLPQMNTEAFF.

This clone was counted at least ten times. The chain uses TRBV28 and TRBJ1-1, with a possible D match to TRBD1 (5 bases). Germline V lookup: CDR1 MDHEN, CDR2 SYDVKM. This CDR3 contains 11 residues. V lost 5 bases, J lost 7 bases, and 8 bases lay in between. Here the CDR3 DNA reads TGTGCCAGCAGTGACAGCTTTGAAGCTTTCTTT. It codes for CASSDSFEAFF.

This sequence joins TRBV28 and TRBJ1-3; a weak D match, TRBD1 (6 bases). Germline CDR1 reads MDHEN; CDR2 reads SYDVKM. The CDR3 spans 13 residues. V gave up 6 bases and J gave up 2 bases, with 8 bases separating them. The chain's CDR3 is CASSRTAGNTIYF. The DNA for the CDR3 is TGTGCCAGCAGCCGGACAGCTGGAAACACCATATATTTT.

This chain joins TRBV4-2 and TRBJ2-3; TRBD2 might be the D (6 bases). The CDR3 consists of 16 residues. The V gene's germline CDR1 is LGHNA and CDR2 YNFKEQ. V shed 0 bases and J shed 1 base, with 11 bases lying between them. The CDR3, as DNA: TGTGCCAGCAGCCAAGATATGGCTAGCGGCACAGATACGCAGTATTTT. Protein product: CASSQDMASGTDTQYF.

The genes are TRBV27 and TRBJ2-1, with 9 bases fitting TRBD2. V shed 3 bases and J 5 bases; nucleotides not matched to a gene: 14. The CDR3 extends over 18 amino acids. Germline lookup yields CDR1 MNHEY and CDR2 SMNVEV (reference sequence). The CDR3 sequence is CASSFLAGGPSPNNEQFF. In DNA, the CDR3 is TGTGCCAGCAGTTTTCTGGCGGGAGGGCCTTCCCCTAACAATGAGCAGTTCTTC.

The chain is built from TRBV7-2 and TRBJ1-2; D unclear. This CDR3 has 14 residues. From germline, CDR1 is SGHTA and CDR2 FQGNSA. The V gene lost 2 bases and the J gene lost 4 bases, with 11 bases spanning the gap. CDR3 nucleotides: TGTGCCAGCAGCTTAACAGCGGTGAGCTATGGCTACACCTTC. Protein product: CASSLTAVSYGYTF.

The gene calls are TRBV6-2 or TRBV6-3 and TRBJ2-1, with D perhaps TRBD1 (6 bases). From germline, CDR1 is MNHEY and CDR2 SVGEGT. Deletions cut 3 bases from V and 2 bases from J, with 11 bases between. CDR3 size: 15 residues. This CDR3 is CASSYLGTPYNEQFF. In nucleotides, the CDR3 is TGTGCCAGCAGTTATCTGGGGACACCCTACAATGAGCAGTTCTTC.

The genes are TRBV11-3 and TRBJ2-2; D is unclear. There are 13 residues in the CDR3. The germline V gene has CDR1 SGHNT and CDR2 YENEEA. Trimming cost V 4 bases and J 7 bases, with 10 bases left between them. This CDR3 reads CASSSRWSGELFF. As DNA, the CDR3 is TGTGCCAGCAGCTCCCGTTGGAGCGGGGAGCTGTTTTTT.

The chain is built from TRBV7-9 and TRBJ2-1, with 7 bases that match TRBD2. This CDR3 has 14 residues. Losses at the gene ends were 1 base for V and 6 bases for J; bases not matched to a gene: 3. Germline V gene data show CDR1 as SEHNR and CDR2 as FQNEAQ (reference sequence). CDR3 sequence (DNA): TGTGCCAGCAGCTTAGGTGCGGGGGTCAATGAGCAGTTCTTC. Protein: CASSLGAGVNEQFF.

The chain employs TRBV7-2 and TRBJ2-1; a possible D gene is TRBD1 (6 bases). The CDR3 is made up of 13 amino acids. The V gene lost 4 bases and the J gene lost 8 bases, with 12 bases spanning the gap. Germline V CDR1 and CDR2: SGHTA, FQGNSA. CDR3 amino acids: CASSSPHRDEQFF. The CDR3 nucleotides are TGTGCCAGCAGCTCGCCCCACAGGGATGAGCAGTTCTTC. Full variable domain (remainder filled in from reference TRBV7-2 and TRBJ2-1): GAGVSQSPSNKVTEKGKDVELRCDPISGHTALYWYRQSLGQGLEFLIYFQGNSAPDKSGLPSDRFSAERTGGSVSTLTIQRTQQEDSAVYLCASSSPHRDEQFFGPGTRLTVL.

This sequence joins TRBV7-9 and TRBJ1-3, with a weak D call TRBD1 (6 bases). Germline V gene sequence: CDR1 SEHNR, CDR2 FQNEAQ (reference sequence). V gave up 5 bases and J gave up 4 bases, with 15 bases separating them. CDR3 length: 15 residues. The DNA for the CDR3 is TGTGCCAGCAGCCGTCTCAGGGGCGACGGAAACACCATATATTTT. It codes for CASSRLRGDGNTIYF.

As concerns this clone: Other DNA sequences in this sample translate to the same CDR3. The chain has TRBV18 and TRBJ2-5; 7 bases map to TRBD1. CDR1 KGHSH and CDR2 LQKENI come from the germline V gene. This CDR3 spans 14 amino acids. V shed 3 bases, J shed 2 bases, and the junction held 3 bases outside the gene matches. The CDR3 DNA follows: TGTGCCAGCTCACCCGGGACAGATCAAGAGACCCAGTACTTC. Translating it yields CASSPGTDQETQYF.

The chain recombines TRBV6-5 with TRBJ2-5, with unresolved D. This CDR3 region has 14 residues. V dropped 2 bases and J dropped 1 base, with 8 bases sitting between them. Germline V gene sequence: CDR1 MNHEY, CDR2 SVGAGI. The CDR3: CASSYTYPQETQYF. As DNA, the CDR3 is TGTGCCAGCAGTTACACATACCCCCAAGAGACCCAGTACTTC.

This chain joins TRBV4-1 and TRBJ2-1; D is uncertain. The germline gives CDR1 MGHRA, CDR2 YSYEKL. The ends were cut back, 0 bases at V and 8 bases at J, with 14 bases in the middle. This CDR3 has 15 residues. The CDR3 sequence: CASSQDPVPTDEQFF. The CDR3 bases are TGCGCCAGCAGCCAAGATCCCGTCCCAACAGATGAGCAGTTCTTC.

This CDR3 reads CASSPQEGPLYEQYF. Here the CDR3 DNA reads TGCGCCAGCAGCCCCCAGGAGGGGCCCCTCTACGAGCAGTACTTC. The V and J genes are TRBV4-1 and TRBJ2-7; tentative D call: TRBD2 (6 bases). Trimming pared 4 bases from V and 3 bases from J, leaving 16 bases between. The CDR3 has 15 residues. From germline, CDR1 is MGHRA and CDR2 YSYEKL.

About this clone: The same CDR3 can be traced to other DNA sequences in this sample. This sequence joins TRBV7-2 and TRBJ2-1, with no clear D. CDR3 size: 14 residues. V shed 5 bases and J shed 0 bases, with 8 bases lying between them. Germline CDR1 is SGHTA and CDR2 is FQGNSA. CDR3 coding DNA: TGTGCCAGCAGCCCTTATAGCTCCTACAATGAGCAGTTCTTC. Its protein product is CASSPYSSYNEQFF.

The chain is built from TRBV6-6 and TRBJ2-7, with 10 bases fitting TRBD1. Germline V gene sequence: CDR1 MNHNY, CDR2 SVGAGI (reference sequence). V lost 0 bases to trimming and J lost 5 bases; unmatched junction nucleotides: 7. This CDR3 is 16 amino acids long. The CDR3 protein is CASSYSGTGDGDEQYF. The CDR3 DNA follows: TGTGCCAGCAGTTACTCTGGGACAGGGGATGGGGACGAGCAGTACTTC.

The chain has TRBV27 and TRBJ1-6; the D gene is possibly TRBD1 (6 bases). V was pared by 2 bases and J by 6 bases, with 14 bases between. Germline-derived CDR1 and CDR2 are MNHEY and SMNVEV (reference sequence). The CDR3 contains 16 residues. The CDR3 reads CASSLVGAPSNSPLHF. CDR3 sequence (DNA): TGTGCCAGCAGTTTAGTGGGGGCGCCAAGTAATTCACCCCTCCACTTT.

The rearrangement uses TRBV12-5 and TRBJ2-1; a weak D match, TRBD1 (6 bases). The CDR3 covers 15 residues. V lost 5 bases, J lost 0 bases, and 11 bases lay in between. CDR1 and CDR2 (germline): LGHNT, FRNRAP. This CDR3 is CASGLGQSSYNEQFF. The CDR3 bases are TGTGCTAGTGGTCTCGGACAGAGCTCCTACAATGAGCAGTTCTTC.

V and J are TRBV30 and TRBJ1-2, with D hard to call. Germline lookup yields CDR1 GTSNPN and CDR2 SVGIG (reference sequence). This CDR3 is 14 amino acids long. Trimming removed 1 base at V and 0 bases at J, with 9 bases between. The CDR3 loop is CAWSGQLANYGYTF. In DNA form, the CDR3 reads TGTGCCTGGAGTGGCCAGCTAGCTAACTATGGCTACACCTTC.